One T cell receptor delta chain is described in this entry. This clone was picked up many times. The specificity of this receptor is unknown. TCRdb's protein, taken from a much larger clone, differs from this DNA's translation at residue 15, likely owing to a read error; the protein displayed comes from the DNA. V drops 1 base and J drops 3 bases, leaving 27 bases in between. The CDR3, cysteine through phenylalanine, is 20 amino acids long. Just CDR3 DNA is preserved here, 60 bases in frame from base 1. Looking up the germline V gene yields CDR1 TSWWSYY and CDR2 QGS. The library was obtained by multiplex PCR. Sequencer: Illumina MiSeq. Every sorted gammadelta T cell sample had both its TCR gamma (TRG) and TCR delta (TRD) chains sequenced. Per the original workflow: Repertoire analyses included clonotype tree plots, accumulated frequency of the top 20 clonotypes, diversity index (DI) and D75 metrics. Clonotypes were called again by TCRdb from the public reads via CATT, and duplicate nucleotide sequences were then merged into one entry. It is TCRdb's table, rather than the study itself, that gives the V and J calls and clone size. Recorded for this sample are over 55,000 delta-chain clones; 1.7% of them occurred a single time. Approximately 16% of the sample comes from the top ten.

The data are from a study of γδ T cells in repeated Plasmodium falciparum infection (dated by TCRdb to 2020 to 2023). Describing the broader study: Malian children exposed to intense seasonal malaria transmission were enrolled in the natural-infection arm and compared with Australian children matched for age and gender. The gammadelta TCR repertoires from Mali were analysed in two ways: cross-sectionally during periods with no transmission, and longitudinally across episodes of acute febrile malaria. Four to six malaria-naive U.S. adults underwent four controlled human malaria infections by bites from P. falciparum NF54-infected Anopheles stephensi mosquitoes over 644 days. Using both natural infection in Mali and controlled human malaria infection, the study looked at the way repeated Plasmodium falciparum infection shapes the human gammadelta T cell repertoire. Samples from controlled-infection subjects were taken at baseline, right before selected infections, and 21 days after each infection.

Vgamma9/Vdelta2+ and Vdelta2-negative gammadelta T cell populations were flow-sorted from peripheral blood mononuclear cells for bulk TCR repertoire analysis. Beyond this particular receptor, the publication reports: The controlled-infection cohort was small, limiting analysis of inter-individual variability in gammadelta T cell responses. Generalizability was limited because the Malian cohort was drawn from a small rural village of predominantly one ethnic group. Waves of new clonotype selection in Vdelta2-negative, largely Vdelta1+, gammadelta TCR repertoires appeared to be driven by repeated controlled infections. Compared with the repertoires of Australian children, the Vdelta2-negative gammadelta TCR repertoires of Malian children appeared more clonally expanded, less diverse and less shared. Vgamma9/Vdelta2+ TCR repertoires showed a highly stable polyclonal repertoire over time and infection, with many inter-individual overlapping TCRgamma sequences.

This receptor was identified in a pool of human donors (malaria-infected and uninfected, not separated). The sample consisted of gamma-delta T cells from blood. Rearrangement joined TRDV1 to TRDJ1; the D region possibly corresponds to TRDD3 (6 bases align). The DNA sequence is given as TGTGCTCTTGGGGAACAAGTCGGTTGGGGGTCATACTCATACGCCGATAAACTCATCTTT. This sequence encodes CALGEQVGWGSYSYADKLIF.